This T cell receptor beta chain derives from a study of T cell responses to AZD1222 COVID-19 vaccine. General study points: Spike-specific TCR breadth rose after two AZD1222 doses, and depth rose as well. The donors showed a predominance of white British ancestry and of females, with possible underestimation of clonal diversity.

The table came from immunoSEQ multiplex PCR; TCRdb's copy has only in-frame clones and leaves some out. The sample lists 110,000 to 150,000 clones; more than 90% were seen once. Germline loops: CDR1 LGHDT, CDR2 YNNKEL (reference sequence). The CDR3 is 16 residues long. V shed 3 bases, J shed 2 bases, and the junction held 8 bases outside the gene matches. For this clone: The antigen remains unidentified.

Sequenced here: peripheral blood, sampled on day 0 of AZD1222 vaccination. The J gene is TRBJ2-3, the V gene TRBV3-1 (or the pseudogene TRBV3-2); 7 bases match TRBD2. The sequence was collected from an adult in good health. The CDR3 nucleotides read TGTGCCAGCAGCCACCTTAGCGGGCTACTCACAGATACGCAGTATTTT. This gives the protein CASSHLSGLLTDTQYF.